This T cell receptor beta chain was obtained from a study of radiotherapy plus CTLA-4 blockade in lung cancer. Study observations and caveats: How blood T cell clones changed early, along with interferon-beta, reportedly forecast response best. Peripheral blood showed expansion of tumor-derived TCR clones after radiotherapy and ipilimumab.

Germline V lookup: CDR1 MNHNS, CDR2 SASEGT. The CDR3 is made up of 18 amino acids. Trimming took off 2 bases at V and 6 bases at J, with 23 bases between the two ends. Sequenced by immunoSEQ multiplex PCR; TCRdb stores in-frame clones only, minus some. The profile shows about 97,000 clones, under 85% of them singletons. A word on this clone: Its target is not known.

Patients with chemo-refractory metastatic non-small-cell lung cancer received focal radiation plus CTLA-4 blockade with ipilimumab. Specimen: peripheral blood, collected from a patient treated with radiotherapy plus ipilimumab. The receptor comes from a human donor with non-small cell lung cancer who had a partial response to radiotherapy plus ipilimumab. Some clones in this sample may be carry-over from other donors' samples. The V call is TRBV6-1, the J call TRBJ1-5; D is undetermined. Here the CDR3 reads CASSEWLAERAGGQPQHF. The CDR3 DNA reads as TGTGCCAGCAGTGAATGGCTCGCGGAGAGGGCGGGAGGTCAGCCCCAGCATTTT.